This passage covers 24 T cell receptor beta chains from one sample sequenced in a study of blood T cell repertoires in COVID-19. Profiled with immunoSEQ multiplex PCR; TCRdb holds only in-frame clones, not every one. The profile shows approximately 140,000 clones, roughly 88% of them singletons. What was sequenced was PBMCs or T cells enriched from blood (not recorded which). These receptors all come from a woman aged 30 to 39 with acute COVID-19.

The chain carries TRBV5-1 and TRBJ2-1; tentatively, D is TRBD1 (5 bases). V shed 1 base and J shed 2 bases, with 10 bases lying between them. The CDR3 length is 15 residues. Germline loops: CDR1 SGHRS, CDR2 YFSETQ. The CDR3 sequence is CASSLLGDTYNEQFF. Written as DNA, the CDR3 is TGCGCCAGCAGCTTGTTAGGGGATACCTACAATGAGCAGTTCTTC.

The CDR3 nucleotides are TGCGCCAGCAGCCGGGTCTTACAGGGCACGAATTCACCCCTCCACTTT. Translation gives CASSRVLQGTNSPLHF. This chain uses TRBV5-1 with TRBJ1-6; D may be TRBD1 (6 bases). V gave up 4 bases and J gave up 7 bases, with 18 bases separating them. The CDR3 sequence is 16 residues long. Looked up from germline, CDR1 is SGHRS and CDR2 is YFSETQ.

The rearrangement joins TRBV18 to TRBJ2-3; 9 bases align to TRBD1. Germline lookup yields CDR1 KGHSH and CDR2 LQKENI. V lost 3 bases to trimming and J lost 3 bases; unmatched junction nucleotides: 10. The CDR3 sequence is 17 residues long. The CDR3 region has the DNA TGTGCCAGCTCACCCCTTTCCTACGGGACAGGGACAGATACGCAGTATTTT. Its translation: CASSPLSYGTGTDTQYF.

The V call is TRBV5-1, the J call TRBJ2-1, with 10 bases that match TRBD2. The CDR3 length is 16 residues. The J segment lost 7 bases and the V segment lost 1 base, leaving 8 bases of the junction unmatched. The germline V gene has CDR1 SGHRS and CDR2 YFSETQ. The CDR3 DNA sequence: TGCGCCAGCAGCTTGAGTGGGCTAGCGGGAGTGAATGAGCAGTTCTTC. Its translation: CASSLSGLAGVNEQFF.

This clone was observed a few times. The J gene is TRBJ1-4, the V gene TRBV7-2; D gene uncertain. The CDR3 has 15 amino acids. From germline, CDR1 is SGHTA and CDR2 FQGNSA. V was trimmed by 2 bases and J by 0 bases, leaving 7 bases between them. CDR3: CASSLSSSTNEKLFF. The CDR3, as DNA: TGTGCCAGCAGCTTATCCTCGTCAACTAATGAAAAACTGTTTTTT. Filled out from reference TRBV7-2 and TRBJ1-4, the complete variable domain reads GAGVSQSPSNKVTEKGKDVELRCDPISGHTALYWYRQSLGQGLEFLIYFQGNSAPDKSGLPSDRFSAERTGGSVSTLTIQRTQQEDSAVYLCASSLSSSTNEKLFFGSGTQLSVL.

This clone was detected only once. The rearrangement uses TRBV7-8 and TRBJ2-3, with D possibly being TRBD1 (5 bases). The length of the CDR3 is 14 residues. Germline values: CDR1 SGHVS, CDR2 FQNEAQ. Deletions cut 5 bases from V and 5 bases from J, with 14 bases between. This CDR3 is CASSPPYTGDTQYF. The CDR3 coding sequence is TGTGCCAGCAGCCCACCATACACAGGAGATACGCAGTATTTT.

This chain links TRBV6-5 with TRBJ1-1; 9 bases fit TRBD1. J lost 3 bases, V lost 6 bases, and 5 bases had no gene match. This CDR3 has 14 amino acids. Germline lookup yields CDR1 MNHEY and CDR2 SVGAGI. The CDR3 is CASRMTGGDTEAFF. CDR3 nucleotides: TGTGCCAGCAGAATGACAGGGGGGGACACTGAAGCTTTCTTT.

CDR3 nucleotides: TGTGCCAGCAGACTCGACACGAACACTGAAGCTTTCTTT. Protein: CASRLDTNTEAFF. The chain recombines TRBV6-4 with TRBJ1-1; D not certain. Germline CDR1 MRHNA, CDR2 SNTAGT. The CDR3 totals 13 residues. V gave up 6 bases and J gave up 1 base, with 9 bases separating them.

This clone showed up just a few times. The rearrangement links TRBV25-1 to TRBJ2-3; the match to TRBD1 covers 10 bases. The CDR3 contains 16 residues. CDR1 and CDR2 from the germline V gene are MGHDK and SYGVNS. Germline trimming cut 6 bases from V and 2 bases from J; bases unmatched to any gene: 8. The CDR3 DNA reads as TGTGCCAGCAGAGGAGGACAGGGGGTCTCCACAGATACGCAGTATTTT. Translated: CASRGGQGVSTDTQYF. The variable domain in full, completed from reference TRBV25-1 and TRBJ2-3, reads EADIYQTPRYLVIGTGKKITLECSQTMGHDKMYWYQQDPGMELHLIHYSYGVNSTEKGDLSSESTVSRIRTEHFPLTLESARPSHTSQYLCASRGGQGVSTDTQYFGPGTRLTVL.

This chain uses TRBV7-2 with TRBJ1-1, with D hard to call. With 1 base removed from V and 2 bases from J, the gap between germline ends came to 8 bases. The CDR3 runs to 14 residues. Per germline, CDR1 SGHTA and CDR2 FQGNSA. The CDR3 sequence: CASSLDWSNTEAFF. The CDR3 region has the DNA TGTGCCAGCAGCTTAGATTGGAGTAACACTGAAGCTTTCTTT.

The chain combines TRBV28 with TRBJ2-1; TRBD1 might be the D (6 bases). V was trimmed by 3 bases and J by 4 bases, leaving 10 bases between them. The CDR3 length is 14 residues. CDR1 and CDR2 from the germline V gene are MDHEN and SYDVKM. This CDR3 reads CASSLPQGYNEQFF. For the CDR3, the DNA is TGTGCCAGCAGTTTGCCACAGGGATACAATGAGCAGTTCTTC.

The rearrangement uses TRBV28 and TRBJ2-1; maybe TRBD1 (5 bases). V was pared by 2 bases and J by 10 bases, with 9 bases between. The CDR3 runs 12 residues. From germline, CDR1 is MDHEN and CDR2 SYDVKM. CDR3 in amino acids: CASSLDSLEQFF. DNA for the CDR3: TGTGCCAGCAGTTTAGACAGTTTGGAGCAGTTCTTC.

In DNA form, the CDR3 reads TGTGCCAGTAGTAGGGGGACAGGGGGCACCTACGAGCAGTACTTC. It codes for CASSRGTGGTYEQYF. The V and J genes are TRBV19 and TRBJ2-7; TRBD1 aligns across 12 bases. CDR1 LNHDA and CDR2 SQIVND come from the germline V gene (reference sequence). Trimming at V came to 4 bases and at J to 2 bases, leaving 3 bases not matched to a gene. This CDR3 comprises 15 residues.

A single count supports this clone. V and J are TRBV27 and TRBJ2-7; TRBD1 matches at 11 bases. Per the germline V gene, CDR1 is MNHEY and CDR2 is SMNVEV (reference sequence). V lost 6 bases, J lost 2 bases, and 3 bases stayed unmatched. The CDR3 has 14 residues. CDR3 sequence reads: CASSGTGGAYEQYF. CDR3 DNA sequence: TGTGCCAGCAGCGGGACAGGGGGGGCCTACGAGCAGTACTTC.

This rearrangement joins TRBV28 to TRBJ2-3, with 8 bases that match TRBD2. V lost 3 bases and J lost 0; bases outside the gene matches: 2. The V gene's germline CDR1 is MDHEN and CDR2 SYDVKM. The CDR3 is 15 residues long. The CDR3 DNA reads as TGTGCCAGCAGTTTGGCGGGAGGAAGCACAGATACGCAGTATTTT. It translates to CASSLAGGSTDTQYF.

The chain employs TRBV11-2 and TRBJ2-7, with 8 bases matching TRBD1. The ends lost 4 bases at V and 3 bases at J; junction bases unmatched: 11. Per germline, CDR1 SGHAT and CDR2 FQNNGV. This CDR3 has 16 residues. CDR3 nucleotides: TGTGCCAGCAGCTCCGTCGGGACAGGTATTTACTACGAGCAGTACTTC. Translating it yields CASSSVGTGIYYEQYF.

The V and J genes are TRBV28 and TRBJ1-1; D ambiguous. V lost 5 bases to trimming and J lost 5 bases, with 15 bases between them. The CDR3 totals 14 residues. Germline V CDR1 and CDR2: MDHEN, SYDVKM. CDR3 loop: CASSISEGRTEAFF. The CDR3 DNA is TGTGCCAGCAGTATCTCTGAGGGCAGGACTGAAGCTTTCTTT. Based on the CDR3 plus reference TRBV28 and TRBJ1-1, the full variable domain is DVKVTQSSRYLVKRTGEKVFLECVQDMDHENMFWYRQDPGLGLRLIYFSYDVKMKEKGDIPEGYSVSREKKERFSLILESASTNQTSMYLCASSISEGRTEAFFGQGTRLTVV.

The chain has TRBV6-2 or TRBV6-3 and TRBJ2-1; 8 bases match TRBD2. Germline V gene lookup returns CDR1 MNHEY and CDR2 SVGEGT. The CDR3 totals 15 residues. The V segment lost 6 bases and the J segment 0 bases; nucleotides outside the gene matches: 4. CDR3 in amino acids: CASSPTSGSYNEQFF. DNA for the CDR3: TGTGCCAGCAGCCCCACTAGCGGCTCCTACAATGAGCAGTTCTTC.

The chain combines TRBV3-1 (or the pseudogene TRBV3-2) with TRBJ1-1; D gene ambiguous. Germline V gene data show CDR1 as LGHDT and CDR2 as YNNKEL (reference sequence). V was clipped by 4 bases and J by 4 bases, with 10 bases between them. This CDR3 comprises 13 residues. In nucleotides, the CDR3 is TGTGCCAGCAGCCGAGGAGAGTCCACTGAAGCTTTCTTT. The encoded protein is CASSRGESTEAFF.

This chain links TRBV30 with TRBJ1-1; 8 nucleotides line up with TRBD1. The CDR3 runs to 14 residues. V shed 4 bases and J 2 bases; nucleotides not matched to a gene: 6. Looked up from germline, CDR1 is GTSNPN and CDR2 is SVGIG (reference sequence). CDR3 protein: CAWTGGAYNTEAFF. The CDR3 region has the DNA TGTGCCTGGACAGGGGGCGCGTATAACACTGAAGCTTTCTTT.

The V gene is TRBV7-2, the J gene TRBJ2-7; maybe TRBD2 (5 bases). Germline CDR1 SGHTA, CDR2 FQGNSA. There are 17 residues in the CDR3. The V end was cut by 4 bases, the J end by 0 bases, with 19 bases between. CDR3: CASSSLGRIGGSYEQYF. CDR3 sequence (DNA): TGTGCCAGCAGCTCACTAGGTCGCATTGGCGGCTCCTACGAGCAGTACTTC.

The J gene is TRBJ2-1, the V gene TRBV7-9; maybe TRBD2 (6 bases). The CDR3 extends over 16 amino acids. V lost 6 bases to trimming and J lost 0 bases, with 15 bases between them. Germline lookup yields CDR1 SEHNR and CDR2 FQNEAQ (reference sequence). CDR3 DNA sequence: TGTGCCAGCAGTGAAAAAACTAGCAGCTCCTACAATGAGCAGTTCTTC. Its protein is CASSEKTSSSYNEQFF.

This clone was detected once. The chain links TRBV28 to TRBJ1-5, with a tentative D call TRBD1 (5 bases). This CDR3 spans 14 amino acids. Trimming took 6 bases from V and 6 from J, leaving 15 bases between them. Germline-derived CDR1 and CDR2 are MDHEN and SYDVKM. The CDR3 loop is CASRRVGGGQPQHF. CDR3 sequence (DNA): TGTGCCAGCAGGCGGGTGGGGGGTGGTCAGCCCCAGCATTTT.

The chain employs TRBV7-3 and TRBJ1-1; TRBD1 aligns across 7 bases. After removal of 2 bases from V and 4 bases from J, the junction contained 7 bases not matched to a gene. The CDR3 loop spans 15 amino acids. Germline V gene lookup returns CDR1 SGHTA and CDR2 FQGTGA. CDR3 in amino acids: CASSLAPTGPTEAFF. CDR3 nucleotides: TGTGCCAGCAGCTTAGCCCCGACAGGGCCCACTGAAGCTTTCTTT. Full variable domain (rest looked up from reference TRBV7-3 and TRBJ1-1): GAGVSQTPSNKVTEKGKYVELRCDPISGHTALYWYRQSLGQGPEFLIYFQGTGAADDSGLPNDRFFAVRPEGSVSTLKIQRTERGDSAVYLCASSLAPTGPTEAFFGQGTRLTVV.